The present T cell receptor (beta chain) was sequenced within a study of naive and memory T cell subsets. Findings and limits, study-wide: Findings for naive and memory subsets could not be checked against ground truth.

About this clonotype: Its antigen remains unidentified.

Unmatched junction bases numbered 5, after V lost 4 bases and J lost 8 bases. CDR3 length equals 14 residues. Germline-derived CDR1 and CDR2 are SGHAT and FQNNGV. The beta constant-region primer was an equimolar mix of two oligonucleotides covering TRBC1 and TRBC2. Ligated cDNA was amplified by four rounds of PCR with nested alpha and beta constant-region primers and SP2. Each CDR3 protein is one row after TCRdb ran MiXCR on the UMI-ligation and nested PCR reads. The sample has about 120,000 distinct CDR3 sequences, around 35% seen once. Sequencing used central memory CD4+ T cells from blood. The gene calls are TRBV11-2 and TRBJ2-1; TRBD2 matches at 10 bases. The clonotype was recovered from a human donor in good health. The CDR3 DNA is TGTGCCAGCAGCTCCAGCGGGAGGGCCCATGAGCAGTTCTTC. It encodes CASSSSGRAHEQFF.